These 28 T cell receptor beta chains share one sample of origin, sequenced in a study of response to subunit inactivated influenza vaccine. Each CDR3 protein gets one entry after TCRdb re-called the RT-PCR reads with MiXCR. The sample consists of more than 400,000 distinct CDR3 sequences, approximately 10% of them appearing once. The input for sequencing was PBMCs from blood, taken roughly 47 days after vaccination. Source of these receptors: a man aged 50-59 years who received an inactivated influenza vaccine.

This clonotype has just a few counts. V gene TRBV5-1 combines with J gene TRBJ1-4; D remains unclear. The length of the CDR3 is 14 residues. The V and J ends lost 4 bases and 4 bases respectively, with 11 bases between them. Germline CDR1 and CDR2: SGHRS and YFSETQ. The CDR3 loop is CASSPSLGNEKLFF. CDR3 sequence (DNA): TGCGCCAGCAGCCCTAGTTTGGGTAATGAAAAACTGTTTTTT.

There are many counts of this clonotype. DNA of the CDR3: TGTGCCAGCAGCCCGGGACTAGCGGGAAGCAATGAGCAGTTCTTC. Translating it yields CASSPGLAGSNEQFF. This chain joins TRBV11-2 and TRBJ2-1; 13 bases align to TRBD2. The V gene's germline CDR1 is SGHAT and CDR2 FQNNGV. V trimming: 5 bases; J trimming: 6 bases; junction bases outside the gene matches: 4. CDR3 size: 15 residues.

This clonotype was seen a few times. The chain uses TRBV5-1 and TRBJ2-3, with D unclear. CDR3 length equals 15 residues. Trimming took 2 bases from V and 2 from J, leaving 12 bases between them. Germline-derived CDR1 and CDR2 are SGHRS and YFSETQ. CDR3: CASSFSALLTDTQYF. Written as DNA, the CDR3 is TGCGCCAGCAGCTTCTCGGCTCTGCTCACAGATACGCAGTATTTT.

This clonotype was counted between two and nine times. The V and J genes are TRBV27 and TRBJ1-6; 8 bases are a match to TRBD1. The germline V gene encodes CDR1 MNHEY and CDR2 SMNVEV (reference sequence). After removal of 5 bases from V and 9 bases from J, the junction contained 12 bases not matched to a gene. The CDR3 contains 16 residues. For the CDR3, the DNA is TGTGCCAGCAGTGTAACAGGGGGAGGGGTAGGTTCACCCCTCCACTTT. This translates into CASSVTGGGVGSPLHF.

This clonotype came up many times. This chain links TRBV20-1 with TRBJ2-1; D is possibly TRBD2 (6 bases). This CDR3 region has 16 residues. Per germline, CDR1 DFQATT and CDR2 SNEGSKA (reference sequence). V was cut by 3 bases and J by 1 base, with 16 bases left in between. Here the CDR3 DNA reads TGCAGTGCTAGGGCACCTGCGGGAAGATCCTACAATGAGCAGTTCTTC. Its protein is CSARAPAGRSYNEQFF.

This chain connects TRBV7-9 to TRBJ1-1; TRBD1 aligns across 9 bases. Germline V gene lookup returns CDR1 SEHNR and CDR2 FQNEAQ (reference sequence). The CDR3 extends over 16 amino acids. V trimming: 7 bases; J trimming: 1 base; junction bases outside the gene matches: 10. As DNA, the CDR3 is TGTGCCAGCACCCTTTTGGACAGGGGACCGAACACTGAAGCTTTCTTT. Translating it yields CASTLLDRGPNTEAFF.

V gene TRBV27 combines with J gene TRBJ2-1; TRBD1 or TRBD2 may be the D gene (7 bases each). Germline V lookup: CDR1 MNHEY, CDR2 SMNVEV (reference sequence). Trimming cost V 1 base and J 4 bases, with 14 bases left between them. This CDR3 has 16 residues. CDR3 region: CASSLWGGGGYNEQFF. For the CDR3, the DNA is TGTGCCAGCAGTTTATGGGGAGGGGGCGGGTACAATGAGCAGTTCTTC.

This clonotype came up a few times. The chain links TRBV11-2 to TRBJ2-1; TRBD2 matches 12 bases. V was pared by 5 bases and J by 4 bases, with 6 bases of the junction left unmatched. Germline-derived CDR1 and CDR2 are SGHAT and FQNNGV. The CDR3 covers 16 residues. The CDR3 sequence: CASSLGTSGYYNEQFF. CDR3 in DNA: TGTGCCAGCAGCCTCGGGACTAGCGGGTATTACAATGAGCAGTTCTTC.

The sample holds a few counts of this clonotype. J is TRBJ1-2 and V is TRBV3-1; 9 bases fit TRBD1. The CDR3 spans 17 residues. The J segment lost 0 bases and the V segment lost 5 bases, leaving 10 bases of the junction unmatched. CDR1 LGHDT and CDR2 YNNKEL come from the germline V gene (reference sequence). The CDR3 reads CASSSTRRTGANYGYTF. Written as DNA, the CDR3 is TGTGCCAGCAGCTCCACTAGGAGGACAGGGGCTAACTATGGCTACACCTTC.

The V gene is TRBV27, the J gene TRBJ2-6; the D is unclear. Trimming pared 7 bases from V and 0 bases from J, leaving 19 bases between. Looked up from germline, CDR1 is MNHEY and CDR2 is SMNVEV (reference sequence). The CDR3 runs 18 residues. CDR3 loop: CASTLLDHFFSGANVLTF. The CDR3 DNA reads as TGTGCCAGCACCCTCTTGGACCATTTTTTCTCTGGGGCCAACGTCCTGACTTTC.

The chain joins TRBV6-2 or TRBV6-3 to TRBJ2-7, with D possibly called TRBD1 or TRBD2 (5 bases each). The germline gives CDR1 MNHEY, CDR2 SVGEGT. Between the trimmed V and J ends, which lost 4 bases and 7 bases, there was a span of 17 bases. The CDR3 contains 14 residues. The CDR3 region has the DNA TGTGCCAGCAGTTTCTTCCGGGACGAATTTGAGCAGTACTTC. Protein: CASSFFRDEFEQYF.

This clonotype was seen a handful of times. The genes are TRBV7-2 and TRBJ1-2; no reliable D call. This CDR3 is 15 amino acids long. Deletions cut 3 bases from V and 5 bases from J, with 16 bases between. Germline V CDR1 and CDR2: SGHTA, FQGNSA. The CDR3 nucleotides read TGTGCCAGCAGCTTTAGGTACTTGCGGATATATGGCTACACCTTC. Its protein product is CASSFRYLRIYGYTF.

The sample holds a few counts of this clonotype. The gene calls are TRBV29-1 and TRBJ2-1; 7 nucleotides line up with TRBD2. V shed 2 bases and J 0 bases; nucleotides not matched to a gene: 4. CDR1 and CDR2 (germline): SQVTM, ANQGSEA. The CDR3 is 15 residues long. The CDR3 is CSVELLAVSYNEQFF. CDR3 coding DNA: TGCAGCGTTGAACTCCTAGCGGTCTCCTACAATGAGCAGTTCTTC.

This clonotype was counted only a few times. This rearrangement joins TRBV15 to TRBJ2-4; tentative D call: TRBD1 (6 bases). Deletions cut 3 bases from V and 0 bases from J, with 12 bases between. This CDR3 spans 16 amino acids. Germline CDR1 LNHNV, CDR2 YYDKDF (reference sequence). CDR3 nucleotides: TGTGCCACCAGCAGTATCGGACAGTTAGCCAAAAACATTCAGTACTTC. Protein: CATSSIGQLAKNIQYF. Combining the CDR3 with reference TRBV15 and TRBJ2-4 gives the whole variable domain DAMVIQNPRYQVTQFGKPVTLSCSQTLNHNVMYWYQQKSSQAPKLLFHYYDKDFNNEADTPDNFQSRRPNTSFCFLDIRSPGLGDTAMYLCATSSIGQLAKNIQYFGAGTRLSVL.

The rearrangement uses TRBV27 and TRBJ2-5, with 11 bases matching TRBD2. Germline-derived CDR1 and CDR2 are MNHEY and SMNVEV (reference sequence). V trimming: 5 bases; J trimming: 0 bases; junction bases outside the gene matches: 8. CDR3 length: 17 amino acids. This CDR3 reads CASSKRLAGIYQETQYF. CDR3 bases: TGTGCCAGCAGTAAGAGACTAGCGGGGATCTACCAAGAGACCCAGTACTTC.

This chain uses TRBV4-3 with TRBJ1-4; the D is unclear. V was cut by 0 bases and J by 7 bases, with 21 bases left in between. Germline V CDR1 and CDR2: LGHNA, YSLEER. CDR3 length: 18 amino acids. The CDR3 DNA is TGCGCCAGCAGCCAAGAACCCCCCCCCGTCAGGCCGGGTGAAAAACTGTTTTTT. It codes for CASSQEPPPVRPGEKLFF.

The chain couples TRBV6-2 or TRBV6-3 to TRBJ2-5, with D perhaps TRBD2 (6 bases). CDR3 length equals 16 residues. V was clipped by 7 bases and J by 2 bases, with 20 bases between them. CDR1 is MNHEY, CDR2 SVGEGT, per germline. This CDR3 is CASNDDSGTPQETQYF. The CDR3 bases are TGTGCCAGCAACGATGATTCCGGGACTCCTCAAGAGACCCAGTACTTC.

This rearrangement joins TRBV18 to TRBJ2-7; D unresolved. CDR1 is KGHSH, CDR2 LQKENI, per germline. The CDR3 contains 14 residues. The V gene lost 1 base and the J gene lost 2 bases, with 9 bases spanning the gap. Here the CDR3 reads CASSPRAAAYEQYF. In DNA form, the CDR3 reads TGTGCCAGCTCACCACGGGCCGCCGCCTACGAGCAGTACTTC.

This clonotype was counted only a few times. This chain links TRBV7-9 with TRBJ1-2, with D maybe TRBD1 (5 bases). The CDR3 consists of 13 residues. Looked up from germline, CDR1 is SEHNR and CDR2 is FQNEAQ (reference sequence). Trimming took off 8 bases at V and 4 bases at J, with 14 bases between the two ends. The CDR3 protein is CASSLQGFYGYTF. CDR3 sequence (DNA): TGTGCCAGCTCCCTTCAGGGTTTCTATGGCTACACCTTC.

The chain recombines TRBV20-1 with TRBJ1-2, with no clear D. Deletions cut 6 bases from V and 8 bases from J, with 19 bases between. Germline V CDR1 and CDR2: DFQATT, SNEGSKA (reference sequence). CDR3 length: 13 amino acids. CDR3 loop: CSARDPVLLGYTF. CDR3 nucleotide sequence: TGCAGTGCCCGTGACCCGGTGTTATTGGGCTACACCTTC.

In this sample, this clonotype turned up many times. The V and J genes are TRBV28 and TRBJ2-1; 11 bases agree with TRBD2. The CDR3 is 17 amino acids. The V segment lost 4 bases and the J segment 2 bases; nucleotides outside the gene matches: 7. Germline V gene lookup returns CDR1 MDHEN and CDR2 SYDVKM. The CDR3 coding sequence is TGTGCCAGCAGTTCCGGGACTAGCGGACCCACCTACAATGAGCAGTTCTTC. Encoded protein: CASSSGTSGPTYNEQFF.

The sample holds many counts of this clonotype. CDR3 loop: CASSFGFGGTGGNEQFF. The CDR3 DNA is TGTGCCAGCAGTTTCGGGTTTGGAGGGACAGGGGGCAATGAGCAGTTCTTC. The rearrangement joins TRBV12-3 or TRBV12-4 to TRBJ2-1, with 11 bases lining up with TRBD1. The CDR3 contains 17 residues. Trimming cost V 3 bases and J 6 bases; bases outside gene matches: 10.

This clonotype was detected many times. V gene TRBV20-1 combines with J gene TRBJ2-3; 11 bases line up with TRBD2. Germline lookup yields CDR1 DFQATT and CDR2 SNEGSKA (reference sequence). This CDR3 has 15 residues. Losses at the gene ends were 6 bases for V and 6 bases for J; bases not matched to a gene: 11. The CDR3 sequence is CSALRLAGSADTQYF. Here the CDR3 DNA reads TGCAGTGCCCTTAGACTAGCGGGGTCTGCTGATACGCAGTATTTT.

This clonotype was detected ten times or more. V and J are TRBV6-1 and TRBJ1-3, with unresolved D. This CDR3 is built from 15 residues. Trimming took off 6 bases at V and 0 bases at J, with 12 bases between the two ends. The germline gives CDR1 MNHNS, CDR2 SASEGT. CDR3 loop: CASSPDGDSGNTIYF. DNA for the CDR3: TGTGCCAGCAGCCCGGACGGAGACTCTGGAAACACCATATATTTT.

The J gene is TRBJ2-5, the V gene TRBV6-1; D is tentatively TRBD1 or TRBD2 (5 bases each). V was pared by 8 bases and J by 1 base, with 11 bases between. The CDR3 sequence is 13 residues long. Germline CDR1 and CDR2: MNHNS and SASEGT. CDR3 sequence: CASRGWPQETQYF. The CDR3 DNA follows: TGTGCCAGCCGGGGCTGGCCCCAAGAGACCCAGTACTTC.

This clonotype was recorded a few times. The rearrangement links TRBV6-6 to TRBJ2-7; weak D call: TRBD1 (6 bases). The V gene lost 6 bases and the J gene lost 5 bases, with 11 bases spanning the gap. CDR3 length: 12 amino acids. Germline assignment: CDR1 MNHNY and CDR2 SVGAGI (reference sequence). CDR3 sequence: CASRQTGNEQYF. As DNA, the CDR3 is TGTGCCAGCAGACAAACAGGGAACGAGCAGTACTTC.

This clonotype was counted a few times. In DNA, the CDR3 is TGTGCCAGCAGCCAGACGGGGACAGGGGAGGAGACCCAGTACTTC. Translation gives CASSQTGTGEETQYF. The chain joins TRBV4-2 to TRBJ2-5, with 10 bases fitting TRBD1. CDR1 is LGHNA, CDR2 YNFKEQ, per germline. The CDR3 totals 15 residues. V lost 3 bases to trimming and J lost 5 bases; unmatched junction nucleotides: 6.

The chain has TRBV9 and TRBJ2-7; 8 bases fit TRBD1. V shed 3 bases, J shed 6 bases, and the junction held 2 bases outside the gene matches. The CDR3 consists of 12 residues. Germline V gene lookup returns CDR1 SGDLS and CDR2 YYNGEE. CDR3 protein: CASSEGTGEQYF. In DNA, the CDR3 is TGTGCCAGCAGCGAGGGGACAGGCGAGCAGTACTTC.